The entry below describes one T cell receptor (beta chain). Its matching antigen is unknown. These data originate in a study of radiation and T cells in renal cell carcinoma. Trimming took 6 bases from V and 6 from J, leaving 5 bases between them. The CDR3 spans 11 residues. Germline assignment: CDR1 MNHEY and CDR2 SVGAGI. The study, taken as a whole, reports: Only small tumor regions of around 1.1 g were sampled. Top tumor clonotypes rose in blood 2 weeks post-radiation, then contracted.

Sequenced by immunoSEQ multiplex PCR; TCRdb stores in-frame clones only, minus some. Among around 4,000 clones listed, around 62% were seen once. The sample's treatment: 15 Gy SBRT to primary tumor, nephrectomy 4 weeks later. The tumor was a clear cell renal cell carcinoma. The chain employs TRBV6-5 and TRBJ2-2; D uncertain. The clonotype originates from a woman aged 55-69 years with renal cell carcinoma. Material: tumor tissue, obtained from a patient whose treatment included radiotherapy and nephrectomy. The CDR3 sequence is CASSAAGELFF. CDR3 coding DNA: TGTGCCAGCAGCGCAGCCGGGGAGCTGTTTTTT.